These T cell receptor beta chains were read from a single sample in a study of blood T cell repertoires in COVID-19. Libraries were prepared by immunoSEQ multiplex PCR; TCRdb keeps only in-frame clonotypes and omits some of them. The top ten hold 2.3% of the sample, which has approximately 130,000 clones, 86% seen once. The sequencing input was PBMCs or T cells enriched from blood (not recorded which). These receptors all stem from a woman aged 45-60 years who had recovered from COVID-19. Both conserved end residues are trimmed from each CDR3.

ASSREATSGGTDTQY TRBJ2-3 15 TRBV7-3
ASSSTPGAGELF TRBJ2-2 12 TRBV27
ASSYWEVLNTGELF TRBJ2-2 14 TRBV6-5
ATSRPPTGDNQPQH TRBJ1-5 14 TRBV15
ASSLDWEGLAKADTQY TRBJ2-3 16 TRBV11-3
ASSLRDRERHHEQF TRBJ2-1 14 TRBV7-9
AWGGGNQPQH TRBJ1-5 10 TRBV30
ASSLREGTEAF TRBJ1-1 11 TRBV12-3/TRBV12-4
ASRDRGHRTDTQY TRBJ2-3 13 TRBV27
ASSLGASGEQF TRBJ2-1 11 TRBV7-9
ASSENRGEKLF TRBJ1-4 11 TRBV2
ASSSLTGANYGYT TRBJ1-2 13 TRBV7-9
ASSYSTSNEQY TRBJ2-7 11 TRBV6-6
ASRPTGSYEQY TRBJ2-7 11 TRBV19
ASSWGTGEGTEAF TRBJ1-1 13 TRBV11-2
ASRTSGNTGELF TRBJ2-2 12 TRBV21-1
ASSPGLKTNEKLF TRBJ1-4 13 TRBV11-3
ASSPTGVNEKLF TRBJ1-4 12 TRBV7-9
ASSSLTGQAHNGYT TRBJ1-2 14 TRBV11-2
SQGGGNTDTQY TRBJ2-3 11 TRBV29-1
ASSLGLAGGSYEQY TRBJ2-7 14 TRBV5-1
ASSLAGGTYNEQF TRBJ2-1 13 TRBV5-4
ASSEGTGFEQY TRBJ2-7 11 TRBV2
ASSSGLAGGPWSTDTQY TRBJ2-3 17 TRBV5-1
ASSERRGVGGNTIY TRBJ1-3 14 TRBV10-1
ASSLQGRREAF TRBJ1-1 11 TRBV2
ASSSSRGADYNYGYT TRBJ1-2 15 TRBV19
ASSLSWDSRTGELF TRBJ2-2 14 TRBV27
ASSPPPGGRWEQY TRBJ2-7 13 TRBV28
ASCRGGSNQPQH TRBJ1-5 12 TRBV19
ASSDTGGPGELF TRBJ2-2 12 TRBV11-2
ASSPSGGYEAF TRBJ1-1 11 TRBV5-1
ASSTDREIDEQY TRBJ2-7 12 TRBV19
ASSLDGPGGYT TRBJ1-2 11 TRBV5-6
ASSQDSLTEYNEKLF TRBJ1-4 15 TRBV4-2
ASSLGGDYEQY TRBJ2-7 11 TRBV11-3
ASSEGRTGDGYT TRBJ1-2 12 TRBV2
ASNPPGIRREQY TRBJ2-7 12 TRBV28
ASSLKRVFPYEQY TRBJ2-7 13 TRBV7-8
ASSPGQGNGQPQH TRBJ1-5 13 TRBV6-2/TRBV6-3
ASKSSGANVLT TRBJ2-6 11 TRBV2
ASSPTSGGSAGELF TRBJ2-2 14 TRBV7-7
ASSQEPGYGYT TRBJ1-2 11 TRBV4-3
ASSVDLQGAGYT TRBJ1-2 12 TRBV9
ASSYPGDSTNTGELF TRBJ2-2 15 TRBV6-2/TRBV6-3
SAKTGVGYT TRBJ1-2 9 TRBV20-1
AWGTGNSPLH TRBJ1-6 10 TRBV30
ASSSGTGGLYGYT TRBJ1-2 13 TRBV2